These 28 T cell receptor beta chains originate from one sample sequenced in a study of OX40 agonist ivuxolimab in advanced cancers. Generated by immunoSEQ multiplex PCR, the TCRdb table keeps only in-frame clones and is missing some. The table shows approximately 50,000 clones, with roughly 84% occurring only once. The source was CD4+ or CD8+ T cells sorted from blood, collected in a trial of the OX40 agonist ivuxolimab. These receptors came from an adult with an advanced solid tumor such as melanoma, head and neck, liver or kidney cancer.

V and J are TRBV6-1 and TRBJ1-6; maybe TRBD1 (5 bases). The CDR3 spans 14 residues. Trimming left V 7 bases short and J 7 bases short, with 14 bases between. Germline V gene sequence: CDR1 MNHNS, CDR2 SASEGT. CDR3 nucleotide sequence: TGTGCCAGCAATCAGGGCGGTAGGAATTCACCCCTCCACTTT. It translates to CASNQGGRNSPLHF.

This chain connects TRBV6-1 to TRBJ2-1; 9 bases fit TRBD2. Germline values: CDR1 MNHNS, CDR2 SASEGT. V lost 7 bases to trimming and J lost 7 bases; unmatched junction nucleotides: 11. The length of the CDR3 is 15 residues. CDR3 residues: CASTPGVAGENEQFF. CDR3 nucleotide sequence: TGTGCCAGCACCCCAGGGGTAGCGGGAGAAAATGAGCAGTTCTTC.

The chain uses TRBV30 and TRBJ1-5, with 9 bases aligning to TRBD1. Germline lookup yields CDR1 GTSNPN and CDR2 SVGIG (reference sequence). V gave up 3 bases and J gave up 9 bases; unmatched junction bases: 9. The CDR3 runs to 14 residues. The CDR3 DNA is TGTGCCTGGAGCCCAACAGGGGGCCTAAGGCCCCAGCATTTT. The encoded protein is CAWSPTGGLRPQHF.

The chain is built from TRBV19 and TRBJ2-5; 9 positions agree with TRBD2. The V gene's germline CDR1 is LNHDA and CDR2 SQIVND (reference sequence). The CDR3 runs 15 residues. V trimming: 7 bases; J trimming: 2 bases; junction bases outside the gene matches: 8. The CDR3 coding sequence is TGTGCCAGTACCCAAGGTCTAGCGGGGCAAGAGACCCAGTACTTC. Protein: CASTQGLAGQETQYF.

The J gene is TRBJ2-7, the V gene TRBV7-8; 7 nucleotides agree with TRBD2. The CDR3 covers 18 residues. J was trimmed by 2 bases and V by 5 bases; bases with no gene match: 18. Germline-derived CDR1 and CDR2 are SGHVS and FQNEAQ. In nucleotides, the CDR3 is TGTGCCAGCAGCCGATTTTCCGGGGCACTAGCGTTCACCTACGAGCAGTACTTC. Protein: CASSRFSGALAFTYEQYF.

V usage is TRBV7-6 and J usage is TRBJ1-2, with 8 bases aligning to TRBD1. The CDR3 runs 14 residues. Unmatched junction bases numbered 5, after V lost 2 bases and J lost 6 bases. Germline V gives CDR1 SGHVS, CDR2 FNYEAQ. CDR3 in amino acids: CASSLPGGVHGYTF. As DNA, the CDR3 is TGTGCCAGCAGCTTACCAGGGGGCGTTCATGGCTACACCTTC.

This chain connects TRBV18 to TRBJ1-4; D remains ambiguous. Germline loops: CDR1 KGHSH, CDR2 LQKENI. The CDR3 has 13 amino acids. V lost 1 base to trimming and J lost 5 bases, with 5 bases between them. For the CDR3, the DNA is TGTGCCAGCTCACCACGGGAAAATGAAAAACTGTTTTTT. Protein product: CASSPRENEKLFF.

The gene calls are TRBV6-6 and TRBJ2-1; 13 bases fit TRBD2. Germline assignment: CDR1 MNHNY and CDR2 SVGAGI (reference sequence). The ends lost 10 bases at V and 6 bases at J; junction bases unmatched: 12. The CDR3 has 16 amino acids. In nucleotides, the CDR3 is TGTGCCAACCGGGGACTAGCGGGACGTCTTTGCAATGAGCAGTTCTTC. Its protein is CANRGLAGRLCNEQFF.

This chain uses TRBV7-2 with TRBJ2-5, with no clear D. The CDR3 is 13 residues long. Per germline, CDR1 SGHTA and CDR2 FQGNSA. Trimming took 5 bases from V and 4 from J, leaving 11 bases between them. CDR3 DNA sequence: TGTGCCAGCAGCCTTTCCGGCGGAGAGACCCAGTACTTC. Protein: CASSLSGGETQYF.

The J gene is TRBJ2-3, the V gene TRBV30; 9 bases line up with TRBD2. Germline CDR1 and CDR2: GTSNPN and SVGIG (reference sequence). V lost 2 bases, J lost 1 base, and 10 bases stayed unmatched. The CDR3 consists of 17 residues. CDR3 residues: CAWSRGLAQLGTDTQYF. Here the CDR3 DNA reads TGTGCCTGGAGTCGGGGACTAGCCCAACTAGGCACAGATACGCAGTATTTT.

This chain joins TRBV18 and TRBJ1-4; D might be TRBD1 (5 bases). Trimming stripped 4 bases from V and 7 bases from J, with 10 bases between. The CDR3 contains 13 residues. Germline assignment: CDR1 KGHSH and CDR2 LQKENI. Here the CDR3 reads CASSQGVAEKLFF. CDR3 DNA sequence: TGTGCCAGCTCACAAGGGGTGGCTGAAAAACTGTTTTTT.

The chain couples TRBV6-5 to TRBJ2-1; 8 bases are shared with TRBD2. V trimming: 6 bases; J trimming: 5 bases; junction bases outside the gene matches: 6. The CDR3 spans 14 residues. The germline gives CDR1 MNHEY, CDR2 SVGAGI. The CDR3 region is CASSRRGADNEQFF. The CDR3 DNA is TGTGCCAGCAGCCGGCGGGGGGCGGACAATGAGCAGTTCTTC.

V and J are TRBV6-1 and TRBJ1-5; maybe TRBD1 (5 bases). The germline V gene has CDR1 MNHNS and CDR2 SASEGT. Trimming left V 2 bases short and J 5 bases short, with 13 bases between. The CDR3 runs to 15 residues. DNA of the CDR3: TGTGCCAGCAGTGAAAGTAAGGGGTACGATCAGCCCCAGCATTTT. The encoded protein is CASSESKGYDQPQHF.

This clone was found once. The rearrangement uses TRBV28 and TRBJ1-3; perhaps TRBD1 as D (6 bases). Germline values: CDR1 MDHEN, CDR2 SYDVKM. The CDR3 extends over 16 amino acids. V was trimmed by 7 bases and J by 4 bases, leaving 20 bases between them. As DNA, the CDR3 is TGTGCCAGCACCAGACCGCAGGGGCGAGTAGGAAACACCATATATTTT. Its translation: CASTRPQGRVGNTIYF. Combining the CDR3 with reference TRBV28 and TRBJ1-3 gives the whole variable domain DVKVTQSSRYLVKRTGEKVFLECVQDMDHENMFWYRQDPGLGLRLIYFSYDVKMKEKGDIPEGYSVSREKKERFSLILESASTNQTSMYLCASTRPQGRVGNTIYFGEGSWLTVV.

This chain connects TRBV30 to TRBJ2-5, with 8 bases that match TRBD2. This CDR3 has 12 amino acids. The V segment lost 5 bases and the J segment 3 bases; nucleotides outside the gene matches: 2. CDR1 and CDR2 from the germline V gene are GTSNPN and SVGIG (reference sequence). The CDR3 spells CAWGRGEETQYF. CDR3 nucleotides: TGTGCCTGGGGGCGGGGGGAAGAGACCCAGTACTTC.

The CDR3 here is CASSATGQGNTEAFF. Here the CDR3 DNA reads TGCGCCAGCAGCGCGACAGGACAGGGAAACACTGAAGCTTTCTTT. The chain uses TRBV5-1 and TRBJ1-1, with 8 bases lining up with TRBD1. The V gene end was trimmed by 4 bases and the J gene end by 2 bases; junction bases not matched to a gene: 7. Germline V gene data show CDR1 as SGHRS and CDR2 as YFSETQ. This CDR3 has 15 residues.

The rearrangement joins TRBV19 to TRBJ1-5, with D unresolved. Deletions cut 7 bases from V and 0 bases from J, with 10 bases between. This CDR3 contains 14 residues. Per the germline V gene, CDR1 is LNHDA and CDR2 is SQIVND (reference sequence). This CDR3 is CASTPINSNQPQHF. CDR3 coding DNA: TGTGCCAGTACCCCAATTAATAGCAATCAGCCCCAGCATTTT.

This chain connects TRBV11-3 to TRBJ2-5; unclear D gene. Germline V lookup: CDR1 SGHNT, CDR2 YENEEA. This CDR3 is 14 amino acids long. Trimming stripped 2 bases from V and 5 bases from J, with 12 bases between. This chain's CDR3 is CASSLSSVGETQYF. The CDR3 DNA follows: TGTGCCAGCAGCTTATCCTCTGTGGGGGAGACCCAGTACTTC.

The rearrangement joins TRBV10-3 to TRBJ2-7; D assignment may be TRBD1 or TRBD2 (5 bases each). With 5 bases removed from V and 5 bases from J, the gap between germline ends came to 16 bases. The CDR3 is 14 amino acids. Germline V lookup: CDR1 ENHRY, CDR2 SYGVKD. The CDR3 protein is CAISRGPQENEQYF. In DNA form, the CDR3 reads TGTGCCATCAGTCGGGGACCCCAGGAGAACGAGCAGTACTTC.

The sample holds one count of this clone. The chain joins TRBV18 to TRBJ1-6, with a tentative D call TRBD1 (6 bases). The CDR3 extends over 13 amino acids. Trimming cost V 5 bases and J 14 bases, with 16 bases left between them. Germline loops: CDR1 KGHSH, CDR2 LQKENI. This chain's CDR3 is CASSTGPAGTLHF. In nucleotides, the CDR3 is TGTGCCAGCTCAACAGGGCCGGCGGGGACCCTCCACTTT.

The chain is built from TRBV5-5 and TRBJ2-2; 8 nucleotides match TRBD1. This CDR3 has 18 residues. The germline V gene encodes CDR1 SGHKS and CDR2 YYEKEE (reference sequence). J lost 4 bases, V lost 2 bases, and 13 bases had no gene match. The DNA of the CDR3 is TGTGCCAGCAGCTTCTTTACTACAGGGGGATTTGTCACCGGGGAGCTGTTTTTT. It encodes CASSFFTTGGFVTGELFF.

DNA of the CDR3: TGTGCCAGCAGTGCACTAGCGGGAAGGAACACCGGGGAGCTGTTTTTT. Amino acids: CASSALAGRNTGELFF. The chain links TRBV6-4 to TRBJ2-2; 10 bases agree with TRBD2. The CDR3 runs to 16 residues. V was clipped by 4 bases and J by 1 base; unmatched bases: 3. CDR1 and CDR2 (germline): MRHNA, SNTAGT.

J is TRBJ1-2 and V is TRBV5-1; the match to TRBD1 covers 10 bases. The CDR3 sequence is 16 residues long. V shed 0 bases and J 3 bases; nucleotides not matched to a gene: 5. From germline, CDR1 is SGHRS and CDR2 YFSETQ. Written as DNA, the CDR3 is TGCGCCAGCAGCTTGGCCGGGGACAGGGGTGACTATGGCTACACCTTC. Its translation is CASSLAGDRGDYGYTF.

This sequence joins TRBV19 and TRBJ2-1, with D tentatively TRBD1 (6 bases). Germline CDR1 is LNHDA and CDR2 is SQIVND (reference sequence). This CDR3 spans 16 amino acids. V was pared by 5 bases and J by 0 bases, with 14 bases between. The CDR3 region has the DNA TGTGCCAGTAGTGCCGGACAGTTTAACTCCTACAATGAGCAGTTCTTC. Its protein is CASSAGQFNSYNEQFF.

This chain uses TRBV7-9 with TRBJ1-4; D ambiguous. Germline CDR1 SEHNR, CDR2 FQNEAQ (reference sequence). The V gene lost 3 bases and the J gene lost 5 bases, with 10 bases spanning the gap. CDR3 length equals 14 residues. The CDR3 DNA sequence: TGTGCCAGCAGCTTGCCCGGAGGAAATGAAAAACTGTTTTTT. Residues: CASSLPGGNEKLFF.

The J gene is TRBJ1-1, the V gene TRBV28; the D is unclear. Germline-derived CDR1 and CDR2 are MDHEN and SYDVKM. The V end was cut by 3 bases, the J end by 0 bases, with 11 bases between. CDR3 length equals 15 residues. CDR3 amino acids: CASSFNVGMNTEAFF. The CDR3 region has the DNA TGTGCCAGCAGTTTTAACGTAGGAATGAACACTGAAGCTTTCTTT.

The rearrangement links TRBV2 to TRBJ2-6, with D unresolved. Trimming left V 5 bases short and J 2 bases short, with 10 bases between. Per germline, CDR1 SNHLY and CDR2 FYNNEI. CDR3 length equals 15 residues. In nucleotides, the CDR3 is TGTGCCAGCAGTTCGACGGATACTGGGGCCAACGTCCTGACTTTC. Translation gives CASSSTDTGANVLTF.

The rearrangement links TRBV30 to TRBJ2-2; possible D gene TRBD2, 5 bases. Germline CDR1 GTSNPN, CDR2 SVGIG (reference sequence). The CDR3 is made up of 12 amino acids. Trimming stripped 3 bases from V and 5 bases from J, with 7 bases between. The CDR3 region is CAWRRTTGELFF. Written as DNA, the CDR3 is TGTGCCTGGAGGCGGACTACCGGGGAGCTGTTTTTT. Full variable domain (remainder filled in from reference TRBV30 and TRBJ2-2): SQTIHQWPATLVQPVGSPLSLECTVEGTSNPNLYWYRQAAGRGLQLLFYSVGIGQISSEVPQNLSASRPQDRQFILSSKKLLLSDSGFYLCAWRRTTGELFFGEGSRLTVL.